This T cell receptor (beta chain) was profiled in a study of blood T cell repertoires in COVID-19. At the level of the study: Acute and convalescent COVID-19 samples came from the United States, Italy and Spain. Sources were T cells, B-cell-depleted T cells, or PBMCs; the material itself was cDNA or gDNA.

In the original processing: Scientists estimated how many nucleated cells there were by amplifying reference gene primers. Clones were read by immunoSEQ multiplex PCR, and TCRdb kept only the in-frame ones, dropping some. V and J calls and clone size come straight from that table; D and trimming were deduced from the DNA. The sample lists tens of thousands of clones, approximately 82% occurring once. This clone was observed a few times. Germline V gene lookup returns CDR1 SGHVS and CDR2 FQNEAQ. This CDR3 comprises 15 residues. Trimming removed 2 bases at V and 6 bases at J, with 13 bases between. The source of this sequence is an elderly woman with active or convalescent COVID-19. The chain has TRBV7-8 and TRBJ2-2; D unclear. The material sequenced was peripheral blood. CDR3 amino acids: CASSLRILLPGELFF. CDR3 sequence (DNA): TGTGCCAGCAGCTTACGGATACTACTACCCGGGGAGCTGTTTTTT. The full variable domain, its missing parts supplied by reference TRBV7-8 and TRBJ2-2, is GAGVSQSPRYKVAKRGQDVALRCDPISGHVSLFWYQQALGQGPEFLTYFQNEAQLDKSGLPSDRFFAERPEGSVSTLKIQRTQQEDSAVYLCASSLRILLPGELFFGEGSRLTVL.